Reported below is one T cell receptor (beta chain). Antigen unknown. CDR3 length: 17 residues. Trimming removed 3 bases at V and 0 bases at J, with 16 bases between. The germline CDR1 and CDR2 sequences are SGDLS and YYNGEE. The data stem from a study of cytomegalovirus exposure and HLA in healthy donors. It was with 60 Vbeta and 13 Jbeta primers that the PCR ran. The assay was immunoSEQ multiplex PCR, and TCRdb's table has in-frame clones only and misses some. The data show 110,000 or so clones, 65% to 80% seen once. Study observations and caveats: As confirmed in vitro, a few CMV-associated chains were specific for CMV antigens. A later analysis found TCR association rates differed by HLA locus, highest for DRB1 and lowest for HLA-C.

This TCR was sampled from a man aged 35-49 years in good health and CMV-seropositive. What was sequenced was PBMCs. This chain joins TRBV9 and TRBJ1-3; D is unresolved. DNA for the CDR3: TGTGCCAGCAGCGGCCCTTGGTGGCGGGACTCTGGAAACACCATATATTTT. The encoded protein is CASSGPWWRDSGNTIYF.